The subject of this entry is one T cell receptor (beta chain). The antigen remains undetermined. This entry comes from a study of shared clonotypes between healthy human individuals. Study results and limitations: The sampled material consisted only of blood, and tissue repertoires are likely to differ.

Participating donors were healthy, HIV-negative adults free of recent acute infections or vaccinations. Every subset's genomic DNA went evenly onto several immunoSEQ plates. Libraries were prepared by immunoSEQ multiplex PCR; TCRdb keeps only in-frame clonotypes and omits some of them. The data show 300,000 to 400,000 clones, 74% seen once. V was pared by 4 bases and J by 7 bases, with 13 bases between. The CDR3 runs 13 residues. Germline values: CDR1 SNHLY, CDR2 FYNNEI. The genes are TRBV2 and TRBJ1-2; tentative D call: TRBD1 (5 bases). The sample consisted of memory CD4+ T cells sorted from blood. Subset of the sample: CD45RA-negative fraction. The sequence came from a man under 40 in good health. The CDR3 sequence is CASSVGTIGGYTF. CDR3 DNA sequence: TGTGCCAGCAGTGTTGGGACCATCGGTGGCTACACCTTC.